The text below deals with one T cell receptor beta chain. What it binds is not known. Combining a sample-barcoded 5' primer with a J-beta primer mix, a second PCR ran for roughly 6 to 12 cycles. Any given sample supplied a minimum of 3 million CDR3-containing paired-end reads. TCRdb redid the calling of the 5' RACE reads with MiXCR, one entry per CDR3 protein. The sample has 550,000 to 750,000 distinct CDR3 sequences; 20% to 25% are singletons. The data are from a study of blood T cells in healthy people across ages. Notes on the study in general: Long-lived donors had more naive CD4+ cells and higher diversity than aged donors. Possibly, changes in expanded clonotypes were confounded because donor CMV status was unknown.

Total RNA was isolated from each sample in quantities of at least 5.5 micrograms. CDR3 size: 15 residues. The V end lost 2 bases, the J end lost 3 bases, and 10 bases lay between the germline ends. Germline loops: CDR1 KGHSH, CDR2 LQKENI. The sequence was collected from a man aged 65 to 85 in good health. The V gene is TRBV18, the J gene TRBJ2-2; TRBD2 might be the D (6 bases). The specimen was blood. CDR3 loop: CASSPGSGHTGELFF. The CDR3 coding sequence is TGTGCCAGCTCACCAGGTAGCGGACACACCGGGGAGCTGTTTTTT. Full variable domain (missing parts from reference TRBV18 and TRBJ2-2): NAGVMQNPRHLVRRRGQEARLRCSPMKGHSHVYWYRQLPEEGLKFMVYLQKENIIDESGMPKERFSAEFPKEGPSILRIQQVVRGDSAAYFCASSPGSGHTGELFFGEGSRLTVL.